The sequence of this T cell receptor (beta chain) was determined in a study of blood T cell repertoires in COVID-19. Study overall: Sample material is recorded as cDNA or gDNA derived from T cells, B-cell-depleted T cells, or PBMCs.

Germline V lookup: CDR1 DFQATT, CDR2 SNEGSKA (reference sequence). The CDR3 covers 11 residues. The V and J ends lost 1 base and 10 bases respectively, with 10 bases between them. Original handling: Estimates of nucleated cell counts were drawn from the amplification of reference gene primers. TCRdb's table, derived via immunoSEQ multiplex PCR, lists solely in-frame clones and lacks some. V and J calls and clone size are as listed in that table; D and trimming were resolved from the DNA. The sample yields about 190,000 clones, under 90% seen once. The sequence came from a human donor in a cohort sampled during active COVID-19. Input material: peripheral blood. The rearrangement links TRBV20-1 to TRBJ1-2; the D gene is possibly TRBD1 (6 bases). Written as DNA, the CDR3 is TGCAGTGCTAGAGCAGGGGCGACCTACACCTTC. Translation: CSARAGATYTF.